The clone carrying this T cell receptor beta chain appeared many times. The target antigen is unknown. Each CDR3 protein is one row after TCRdb ran MiXCR on the 5' RACE reads. Among about 120,000 distinct CDR3 sequences, 12% were seen once, and the ten largest hold roughly 15%. The CDR3 totals 15 residues. The germline V gene encodes CDR1 MDHEN and CDR2 SYDVKM. The V gene lost 5 bases and the J gene lost 4 bases, with 15 bases spanning the gap. The data belong to a study of spatial heterogeneity in lung cancer. Study observations and caveats: Resection blood, more than follow-up blood, showed ubiquitous expanded tumor TCRs.

Time point: blood at routine non-recurrence follow-up after resection. Tumor, nontumor lung or frozen PBMC supplied whole RNA that was sequenced unsorted. This material consisted of PBMCs, taken at follow-up. V usage is TRBV28 and J usage is TRBJ2-1, with D perhaps TRBD1 (5 bases). The TCR originated in a male donor with early-stage non-small cell lung cancer. CDR3 in DNA: TGTGCCAGCAGTCCAGTACAGGCGATTTACAATGAGCAGTTCTTC. Protein product: CASSPVQAIYNEQFF.